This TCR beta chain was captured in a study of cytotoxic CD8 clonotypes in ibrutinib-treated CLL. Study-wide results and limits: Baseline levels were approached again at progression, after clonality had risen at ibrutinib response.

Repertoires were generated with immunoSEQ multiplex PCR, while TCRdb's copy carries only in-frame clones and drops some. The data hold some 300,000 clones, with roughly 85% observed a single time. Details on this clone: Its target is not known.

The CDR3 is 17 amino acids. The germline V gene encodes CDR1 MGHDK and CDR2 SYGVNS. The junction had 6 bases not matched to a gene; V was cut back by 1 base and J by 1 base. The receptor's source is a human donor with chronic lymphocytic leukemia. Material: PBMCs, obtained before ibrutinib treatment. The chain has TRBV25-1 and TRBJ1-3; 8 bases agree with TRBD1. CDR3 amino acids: CASSELRQGTSGNTIYF. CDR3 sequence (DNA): TGTGCCAGCAGTGAATTGAGACAGGGGACTTCTGGAAACACCATATATTTT.